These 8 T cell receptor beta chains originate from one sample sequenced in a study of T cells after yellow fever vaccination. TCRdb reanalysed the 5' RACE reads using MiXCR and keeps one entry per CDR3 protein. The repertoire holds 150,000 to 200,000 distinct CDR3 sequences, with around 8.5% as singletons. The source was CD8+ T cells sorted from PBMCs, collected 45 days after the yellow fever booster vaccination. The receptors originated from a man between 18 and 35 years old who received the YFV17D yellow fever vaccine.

The CDR3 region is CSAMIRASGEETQYF. CDR3 sequence (DNA): TGCAGTGCTATGATCCGGGCTAGCGGGGAAGAGACCCAGTACTTC. J is TRBJ2-5 and V is TRBV20-1; 9 bases align to TRBD2. This CDR3 has 15 residues. The V gene's germline CDR1 is DFQATT and CDR2 SNEGSKA (reference sequence). V was pared by 4 bases and J by 3 bases, with 9 bases of the junction left unmatched.

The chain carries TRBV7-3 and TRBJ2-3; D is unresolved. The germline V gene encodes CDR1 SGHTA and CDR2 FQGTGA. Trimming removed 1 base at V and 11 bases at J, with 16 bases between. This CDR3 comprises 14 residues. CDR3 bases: TGTGCCAGCAGCTTAAACCCGGCAGTACAAGAGCAGTATTTT. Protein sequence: CASSLNPAVQEQYF.

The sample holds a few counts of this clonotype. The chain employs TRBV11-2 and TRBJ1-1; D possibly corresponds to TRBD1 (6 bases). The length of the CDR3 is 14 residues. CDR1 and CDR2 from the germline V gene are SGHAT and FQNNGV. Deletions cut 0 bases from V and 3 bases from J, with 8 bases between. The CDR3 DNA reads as TGTGCCAGCAGCTTAGAGGGGGCTCACACTGAAGCTTTCTTT. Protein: CASSLEGAHTEAFF.

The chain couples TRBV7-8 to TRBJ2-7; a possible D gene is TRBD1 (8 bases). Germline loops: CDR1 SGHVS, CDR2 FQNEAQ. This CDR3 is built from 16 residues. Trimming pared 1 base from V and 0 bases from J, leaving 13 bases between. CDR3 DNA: TGTGCCAGCAGCTTAGGGACAGGGACTAACTCCTACGAGCAGTACGTC. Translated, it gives CASSLGTGTNSYEQYV.

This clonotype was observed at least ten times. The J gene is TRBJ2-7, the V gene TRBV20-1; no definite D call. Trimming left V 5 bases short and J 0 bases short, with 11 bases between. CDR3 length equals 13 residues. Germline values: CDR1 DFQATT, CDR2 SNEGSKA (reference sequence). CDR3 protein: CSAPLASSYEQYV. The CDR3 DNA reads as TGCAGTGCTCCCCTCGCCAGCTCCTACGAGCAGTACGTC.

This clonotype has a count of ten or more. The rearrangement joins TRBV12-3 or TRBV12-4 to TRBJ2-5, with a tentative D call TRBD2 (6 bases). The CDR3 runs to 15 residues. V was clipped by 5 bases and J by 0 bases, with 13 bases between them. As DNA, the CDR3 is TGTGCCAGCAGTCCACCGGCGGGACACCAAGAGACCCAGTACTTC. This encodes CASSPPAGHQETQYF.

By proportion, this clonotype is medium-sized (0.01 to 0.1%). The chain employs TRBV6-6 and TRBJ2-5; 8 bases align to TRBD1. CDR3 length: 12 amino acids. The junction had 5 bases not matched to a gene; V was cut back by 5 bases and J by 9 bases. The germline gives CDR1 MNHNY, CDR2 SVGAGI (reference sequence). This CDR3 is CASSAGGGSQYF. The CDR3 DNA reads TGTGCCAGCAGTGCAGGGGGCGGGTCCCAGTACTTC.

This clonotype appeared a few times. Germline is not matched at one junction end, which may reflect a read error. The CDR3 sequence: CASTYGGQNFGYTF. Here the CDR3 DNA reads TGTGCCAGCACCTACGGGGGTCAGAACTTTGGCTACACCTTC. This rearrangement joins TRBV12-3 or TRBV12-4 to TRBJ1-2; maybe TRBD1 (5 bases). CDR3 length: 14 amino acids.